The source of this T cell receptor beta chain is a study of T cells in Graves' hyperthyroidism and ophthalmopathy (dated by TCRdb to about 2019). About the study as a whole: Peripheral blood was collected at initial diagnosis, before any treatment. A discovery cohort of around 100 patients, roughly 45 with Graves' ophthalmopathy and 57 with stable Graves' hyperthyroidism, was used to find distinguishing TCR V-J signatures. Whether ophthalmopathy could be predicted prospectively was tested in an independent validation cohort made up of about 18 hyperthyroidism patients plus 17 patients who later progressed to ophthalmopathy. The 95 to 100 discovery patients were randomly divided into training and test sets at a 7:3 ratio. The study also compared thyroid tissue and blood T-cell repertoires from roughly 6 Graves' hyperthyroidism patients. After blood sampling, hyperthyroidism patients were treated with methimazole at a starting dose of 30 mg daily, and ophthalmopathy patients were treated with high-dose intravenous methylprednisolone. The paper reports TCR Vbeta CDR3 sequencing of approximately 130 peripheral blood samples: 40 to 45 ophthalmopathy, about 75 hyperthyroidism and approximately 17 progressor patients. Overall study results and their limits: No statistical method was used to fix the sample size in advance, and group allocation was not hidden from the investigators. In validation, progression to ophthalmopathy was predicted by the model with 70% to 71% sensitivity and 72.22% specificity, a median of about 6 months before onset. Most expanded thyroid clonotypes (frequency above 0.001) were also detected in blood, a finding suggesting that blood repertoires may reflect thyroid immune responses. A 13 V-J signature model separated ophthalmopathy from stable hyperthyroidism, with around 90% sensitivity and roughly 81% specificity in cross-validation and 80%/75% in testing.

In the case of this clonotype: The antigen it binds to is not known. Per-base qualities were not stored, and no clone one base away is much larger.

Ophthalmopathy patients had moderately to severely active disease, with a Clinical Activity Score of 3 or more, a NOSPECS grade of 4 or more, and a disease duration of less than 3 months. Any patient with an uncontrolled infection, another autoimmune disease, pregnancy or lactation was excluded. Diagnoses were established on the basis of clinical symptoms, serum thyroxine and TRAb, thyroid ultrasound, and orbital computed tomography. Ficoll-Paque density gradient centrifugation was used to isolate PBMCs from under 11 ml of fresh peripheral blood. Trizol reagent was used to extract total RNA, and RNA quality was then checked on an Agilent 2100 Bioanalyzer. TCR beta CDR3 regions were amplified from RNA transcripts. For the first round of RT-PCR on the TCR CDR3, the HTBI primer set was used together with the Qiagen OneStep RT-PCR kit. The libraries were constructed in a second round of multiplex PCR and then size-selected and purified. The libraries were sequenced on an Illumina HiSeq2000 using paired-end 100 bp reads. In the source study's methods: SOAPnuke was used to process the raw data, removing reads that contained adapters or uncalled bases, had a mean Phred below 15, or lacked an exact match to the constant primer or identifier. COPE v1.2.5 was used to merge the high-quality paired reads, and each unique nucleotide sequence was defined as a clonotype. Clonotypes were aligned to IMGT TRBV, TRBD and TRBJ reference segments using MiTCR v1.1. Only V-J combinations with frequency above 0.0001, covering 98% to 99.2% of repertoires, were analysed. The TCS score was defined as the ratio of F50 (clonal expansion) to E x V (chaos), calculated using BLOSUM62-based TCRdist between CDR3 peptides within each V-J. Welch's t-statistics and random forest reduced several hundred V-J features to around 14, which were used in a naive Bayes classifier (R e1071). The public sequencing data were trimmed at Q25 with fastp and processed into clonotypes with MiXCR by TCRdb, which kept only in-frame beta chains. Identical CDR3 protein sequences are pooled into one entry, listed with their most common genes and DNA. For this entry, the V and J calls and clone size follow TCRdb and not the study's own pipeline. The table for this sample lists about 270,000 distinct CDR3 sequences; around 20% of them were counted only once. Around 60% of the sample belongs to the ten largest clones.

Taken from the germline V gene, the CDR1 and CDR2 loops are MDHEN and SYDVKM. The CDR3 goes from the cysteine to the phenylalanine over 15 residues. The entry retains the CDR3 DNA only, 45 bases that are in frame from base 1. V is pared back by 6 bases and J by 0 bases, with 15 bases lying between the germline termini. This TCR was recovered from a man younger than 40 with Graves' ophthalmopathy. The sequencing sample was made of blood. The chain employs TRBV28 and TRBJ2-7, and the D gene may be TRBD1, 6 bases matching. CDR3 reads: CASSLSTGSSYEQYF. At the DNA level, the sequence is TGTGCCAGCAGCCTTTCGACAGGAAGCTCCTACGAGCAGTACTTC. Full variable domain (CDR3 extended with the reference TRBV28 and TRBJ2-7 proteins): DVKVTQSSRYLVKRTGEKVFLECVQDMDHENMFWYRQDPGLGLRLIYFSYDVKMKEKGDIPEGYSVSREKKERFSLILESASTNQTSMYLCASSLSTGSSYEQYFGPGTRLTVT.